This T cell receptor beta chain was retrieved from a study of T cell responses to AZD1222 COVID-19 vaccine. As concerns this clone: Its matching antigen is unknown.

Using immunoSEQ multiplex PCR, the repertoire was profiled, and TCRdb retains in-frame clones only, with some absent. This repertoire shows roughly 130,000 clones, around 90% found once; its top ten account for roughly 1%. The CDR3 contains 14 residues. Germline assignment: CDR1 MDHEN and CDR2 SYDVKM. J was trimmed by 2 bases and V by 6 bases; bases with no gene match: 7. Study-level findings and limits: At study baseline, merely more than 5 AZD1222 recipients were seropositive. Dominant at 160-218 and 743-854, vaccine-associated CD4 TCRs also spanned spike. It was only after the peak T cell response that any repertoires were sampled.

The sequence came from an adult who received the AZD1222 COVID-19 vaccine. The specimen comprised peripheral blood, sampled 28 days after the second AZD1222 dose. The genes are TRBV28 and TRBJ2-7; 7 nucleotides agree with TRBD1. The CDR3 DNA sequence: TGTGCCAGCAGCCATTACAGGGGTCCCTACGAGCAGTACTTC. Translating gives CASSHYRGPYEQYF. Filled out from reference TRBV28 and TRBJ2-7, the complete variable domain reads DVKVTQSSRYLVKRTGEKVFLECVQDMDHENMFWYRQDPGLGLRLIYFSYDVKMKEKGDIPEGYSVSREKKERFSLILESASTNQTSMYLCASSHYRGPYEQYFGPGTRLTVT.